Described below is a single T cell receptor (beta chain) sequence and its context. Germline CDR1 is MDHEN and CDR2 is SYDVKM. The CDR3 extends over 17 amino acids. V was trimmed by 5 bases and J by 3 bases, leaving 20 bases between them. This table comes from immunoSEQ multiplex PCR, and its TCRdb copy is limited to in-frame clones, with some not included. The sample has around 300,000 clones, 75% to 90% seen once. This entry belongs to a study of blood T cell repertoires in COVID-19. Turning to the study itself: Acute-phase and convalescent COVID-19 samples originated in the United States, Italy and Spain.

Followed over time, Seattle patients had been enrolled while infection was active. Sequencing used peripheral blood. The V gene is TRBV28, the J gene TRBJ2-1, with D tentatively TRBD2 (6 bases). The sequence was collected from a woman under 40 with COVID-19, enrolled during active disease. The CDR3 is CASSPTLGGAYYNEQFF. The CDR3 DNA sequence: TGTGCCAGCAGTCCTACTCTAGGCGGGGCCTACTACAATGAGCAGTTCTTC.